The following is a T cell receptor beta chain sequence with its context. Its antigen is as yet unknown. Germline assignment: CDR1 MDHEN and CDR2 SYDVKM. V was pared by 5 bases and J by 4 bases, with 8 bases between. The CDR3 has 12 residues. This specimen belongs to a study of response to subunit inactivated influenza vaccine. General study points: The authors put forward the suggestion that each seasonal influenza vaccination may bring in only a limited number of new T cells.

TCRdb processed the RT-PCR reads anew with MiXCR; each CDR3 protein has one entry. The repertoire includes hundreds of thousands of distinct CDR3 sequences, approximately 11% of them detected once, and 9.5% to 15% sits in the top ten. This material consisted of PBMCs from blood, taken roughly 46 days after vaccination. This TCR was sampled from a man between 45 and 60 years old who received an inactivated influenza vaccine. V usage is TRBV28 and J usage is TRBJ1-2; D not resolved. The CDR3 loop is CASSASSYGYTF. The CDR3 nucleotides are TGTGCCAGCAGTGCGTCAAGCTATGGCTACACCTTC.